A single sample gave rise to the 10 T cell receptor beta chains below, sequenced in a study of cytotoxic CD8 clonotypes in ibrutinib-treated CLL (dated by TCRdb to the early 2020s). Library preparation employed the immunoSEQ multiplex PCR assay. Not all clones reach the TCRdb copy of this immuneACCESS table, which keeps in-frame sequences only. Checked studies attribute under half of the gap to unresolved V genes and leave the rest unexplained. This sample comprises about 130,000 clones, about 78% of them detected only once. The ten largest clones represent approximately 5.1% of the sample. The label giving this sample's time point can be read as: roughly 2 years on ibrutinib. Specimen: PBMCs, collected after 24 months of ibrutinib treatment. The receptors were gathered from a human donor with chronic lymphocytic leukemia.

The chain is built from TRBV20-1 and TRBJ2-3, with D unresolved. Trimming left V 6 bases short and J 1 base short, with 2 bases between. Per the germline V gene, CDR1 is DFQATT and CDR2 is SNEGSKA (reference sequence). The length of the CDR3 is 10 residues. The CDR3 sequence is CSARTDTQYF. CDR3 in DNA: TGCAGTGCCCGCACAGATACGCAGTATTTT.

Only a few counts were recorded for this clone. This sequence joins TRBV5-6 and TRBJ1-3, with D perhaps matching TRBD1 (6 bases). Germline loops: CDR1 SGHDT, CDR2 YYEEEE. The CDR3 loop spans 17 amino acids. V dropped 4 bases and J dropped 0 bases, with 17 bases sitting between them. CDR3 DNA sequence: TGTGCCAGCAGCCCCGGGGGGGGCCTTCTCTCTGGAAACACCATATATTTT. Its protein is CASSPGGGLLSGNTIYF.

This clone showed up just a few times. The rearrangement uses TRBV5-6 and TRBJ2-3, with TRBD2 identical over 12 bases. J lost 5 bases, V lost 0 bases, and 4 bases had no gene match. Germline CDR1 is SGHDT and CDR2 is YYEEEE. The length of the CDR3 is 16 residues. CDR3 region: CASSLGLAGVGDTQYF. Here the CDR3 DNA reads TGTGCCAGCAGCTTGGGACTAGCGGGAGTGGGAGATACGCAGTATTTT.

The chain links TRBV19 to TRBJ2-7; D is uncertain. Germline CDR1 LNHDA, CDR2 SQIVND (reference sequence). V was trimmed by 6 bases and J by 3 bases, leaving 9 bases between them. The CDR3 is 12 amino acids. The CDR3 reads CASSEIGYEQYF. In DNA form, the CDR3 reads TGTGCCAGTAGCGAAATTGGCTACGAGCAGTACTTC. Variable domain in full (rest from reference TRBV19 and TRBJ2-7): DGGITQSPKYLFRKEGQNVTLSCEQNLNHDAMYWYRQDPGQGLRLIYYSQIVNDFQKGDIAEGYSVSREKKESFPLTVTSAQKNPTAFYLCASSEIGYEQYFGPGTRLTVT.

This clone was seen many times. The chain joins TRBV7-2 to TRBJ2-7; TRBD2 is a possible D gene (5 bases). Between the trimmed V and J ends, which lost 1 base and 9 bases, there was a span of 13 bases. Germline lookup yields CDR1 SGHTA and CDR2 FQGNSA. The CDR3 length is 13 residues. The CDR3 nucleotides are TGTGCCAGCAGCTTAGGGCGGGCTACCGGGCAGTACTTC. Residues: CASSLGRATGQYF. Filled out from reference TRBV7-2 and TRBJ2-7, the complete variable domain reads GAGVSQSPSNKVTEKGKDVELRCDPISGHTALYWYRQSLGQGLEFLIYFQGNSAPDKSGLPSDRFSAERTGGSVSTLTIQRTQQEDSAVYLCASSLGRATGQYFGPGTRLTVT.

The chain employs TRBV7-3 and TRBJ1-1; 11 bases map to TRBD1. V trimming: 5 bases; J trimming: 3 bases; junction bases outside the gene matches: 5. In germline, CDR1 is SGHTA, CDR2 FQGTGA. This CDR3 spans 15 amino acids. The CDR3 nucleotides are TGTGCCAGCAGCAGGACAGGGGGCCCGGACACTGAAGCTTTCTTT. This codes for CASSRTGGPDTEAFF.

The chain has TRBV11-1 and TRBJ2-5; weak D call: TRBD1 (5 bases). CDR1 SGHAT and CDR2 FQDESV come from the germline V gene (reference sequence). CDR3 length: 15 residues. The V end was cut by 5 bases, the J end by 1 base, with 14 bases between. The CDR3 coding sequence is TGTGCCAGCAGCGCCAGGGTTAACCCCCAAGAGACCCAGTACTTC. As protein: CASSARVNPQETQYF. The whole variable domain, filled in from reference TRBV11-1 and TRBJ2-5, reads EAEVAQSPRYKITEKSQAVAFWCDPISGHATLYWYRQILGQGPELLVQFQDESVVDDSQLPKDRFSAERLKGVDSTLKIQPAELGDSAMYLCASSARVNPQETQYFGPGTRLLVL.

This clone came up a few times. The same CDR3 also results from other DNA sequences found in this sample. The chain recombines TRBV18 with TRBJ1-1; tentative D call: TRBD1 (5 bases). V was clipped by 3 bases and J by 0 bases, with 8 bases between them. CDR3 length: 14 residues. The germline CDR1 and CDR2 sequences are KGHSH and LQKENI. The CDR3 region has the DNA TGTGCCAGCTCACCGACAGCGCTGAACACTGAAGCTTTCTTT. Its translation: CASSPTALNTEAFF.

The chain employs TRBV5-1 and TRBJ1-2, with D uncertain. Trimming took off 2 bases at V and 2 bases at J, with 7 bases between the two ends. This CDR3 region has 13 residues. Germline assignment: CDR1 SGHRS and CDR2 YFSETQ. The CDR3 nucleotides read TGCGCCAGCAGCTTACGCCAGAACTATGGCTACACCTTC. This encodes CASSLRQNYGYTF.

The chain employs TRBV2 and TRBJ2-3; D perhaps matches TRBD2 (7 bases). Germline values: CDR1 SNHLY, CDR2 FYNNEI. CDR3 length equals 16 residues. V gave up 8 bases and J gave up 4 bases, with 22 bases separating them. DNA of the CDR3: TGTGCCAGCGGGGGAGGGGTCACAGGGCCGGCAGATACGCAGTATTTT. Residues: CASGGGVTGPADTQYF.